Listed below are T cell receptor beta chains from one sample, sequenced in a study of cytomegalovirus exposure and HLA in healthy donors. Profiled with immunoSEQ multiplex PCR; TCRdb holds only in-frame clones, not every one. The table records approximately 160,000 clones, 77% of them present only once. Source material: PBMCs. These receptors came from a woman in her twenties or thirties in good health and CMV-seronegative. The CDR3 runs from the conserved cysteine through the conserved F or W. A D gene is named only where the DNA matches it firmly. Clone size is given for some rows only: seen once, a few or many times, or a class if the clone is expanded.

TRBD2	few	TRBV14	TRBJ2-3	CASSLGLAGRSDTQYF	TGTGCCAGCAGCCTCGGACTAGCGGGGCGTTCAGATACGCAGTATTTT
TRBD1	.	TRBV5-1	TRBJ1-4	CASSRTGINEKLFF	TGCGCCAGCAGCAGGACAGGGATTAATGAAAAACTGTTTTTT
.	.	TRBV7-3	TRBJ2-3	CASSLLTGDTQYF	TGTGCCAGCAGCCTACTTACGGGAGATACGCAGTATTTT
TRBD2	.	TRBV19	TRBJ2-3	CASSRASGRADTQYF	TGTGCCAGTAGTCGGGCTAGCGGGAGGGCAGATACGCAGTATTTT
TRBD2	once	TRBV19	TRBJ2-5	CASSPGTILQTQYF	TGTGCCAGTAGTCCAGGGACTATTTTGCAGACCCAGTACTTC
.	.	TRBV5-1	TRBJ1-5	CASSPDILSSNQPQHF	TGCGCCAGCAGCCCGGACATCCTAAGTAGCAATCAGCCCCAGCATTTT
.	.	TRBV5-4	TRBJ2-1	CASSPERLLNPNEQFF	TGTGCCAGCAGCCCCGAGCGACTTCTAAACCCCAATGAGCAGTTCTTC
TRBD1	.	TRBV5-1	TRBJ2-4	CASSLDRTGGDIQYF	TGCGCCAGCAGCTTGGATAGGACAGGCGGTGACATTCAGTACTTC
.	once	TRBV6-1	TRBJ2-1	CASSEVPGLTLNEQFF	TGTGCCAGCAGTGAGGTACCGGGACTTACACTCAATGAGCAGTTCTTC
TRBD1	.	TRBV7-8	TRBJ2-1	CASSGPGTGGYNEQFF	TGTGCCAGCAGCGGACCCGGGACAGGGGGTTACAATGAGCAGTTCTTC
.	.	TRBV9	TRBJ1-1	CASSVSGGTEAFF	TGTGCCAGCAGCGTCTCAGGAGGGACTGAAGCTTTCTTT
.	.	TRBV27	TRBJ2-3	CASSPGDSTDTQYF	TGTGCCAGCAGTCCAGGGGACAGCACAGATACGCAGTATTTT
TRBD1	.	TRBV2	TRBJ1-2	CATRGTGYGYTF	TGTGCCACTAGAGGGACAGGGTATGGCTACACCTTC
.	.	TRBV6-5	TRBJ1-4	CASSDRENNEKLFF	TGTGCCAGCAGTGACCGGGAGAACAATGAAAAACTGTTTTTT
.	.	TRBV4-2	TRBJ1-5	CASSQDGRSNQPQHF	TGTGCCAGCAGCCAAGATGGTAGAAGCAATCAGCCCCAGCATTTT
.	.	TRBV2	TRBJ1-3	CASRGFGLDGNTIYF	TGTGCCAGCAGGGGCTTCGGTCTCGACGGAAACACCATATATTTT
.	.	TRBV5-6	TRBJ2-7	CASSWDSGYEQYF	TGTGCCAGCAGCTGGGACTCAGGCTACGAGCAGTACTTC
.	.	TRBV5-1	TRBJ1-1	CASSRDNSELMNTEAFF	TGCGCCAGCAGCAGGGACAACTCGGAGCTAATGAACACTGAAGCTTTCTTT
.	.	TRBV6-6	TRBJ1-2	CASSPGEIHGYTF	TGTGCCAGCAGTCCAGGGGAGATCCATGGCTACACCTTC
.	.	TRBV28	TRBJ1-2	CASSAGGWGGYTF	TGTGCCAGCAGTGCCGGGGGGTGGGGTGGCTACACCTTC
.	.	TRBV20-1	TRBJ2-1	CSAALGGHEFF	TGCAGTGCTGCCCTGGGGGGGCATGAGTTCTTC
.	.	TRBV4-1	TRBJ2-1	CASSQGRLTSLRNEQFF	TGCGCCAGCAGCCAAGGGAGGTTGACTTCTCTGCGAAATGAGCAGTTCTTC
TRBD1	.	TRBV6-1	TRBJ1-1	CASSTGAHANTEAFF	TGTGCCAGCAGTACAGGGGCCCACGCGAACACTGAAGCTTTCTTT
TRBD1	.	TRBV6-1	TRBJ1-2	CASSGLGQGPYSNYGYTF	TGTGCCAGCAGTGGCCTGGGACAGGGCCCCTATTCTAACTATGGCTACACCTTC
TRBD2	once	TRBV27	TRBJ2-7	CASHLSGSSYEQYF	TGTGCCAGCCACCTTAGCGGGAGTTCCTACGAGCAGTACTTC
TRBD2	.	TRBV19	TRBJ2-1	CASSTYPPSGEQFF	TGTGCCAGTAGTACCTACCCCCCTAGCGGGGAGCAGTTCTTC
TRBD2	.	TRBV2	TRBJ2-5	CASSERPVGGGYQETQYF	TGTGCCAGCAGTGAAAGGCCAGTGGGCGGGGGTTACCAAGAGACCCAGTACTTC
.	few	TRBV4-1	TRBJ2-7	CASSQGNGRGYEQYF	TGCGCCAGCAGCCAAGGCAACGGGAGAGGCTACGAGCAGTACTTC
.	.	TRBV7-6	TRBJ1-1	CASSPYPGNTEAFF	TGTGCCAGCAGCCCCTATCCGGGGAACACTGAAGCTTTCTTT
.	.	TRBV4-2	TRBJ1-4	CASSQVQATNEKLFF	TGTGCCAGCAGCCAAGTTCAGGCAACTAATGAAAAACTGTTTTTT
.	few	TRBV2	TRBJ1-1	CASSEVGGGTEAFF	TGTGCCAGCAGTGAGGTCGGGGGGGGCACTGAAGCTTTCTTT
TRBD1	.	TRBV30	TRBJ1-2	CAWSRTGRPIGYTF	TGTGCCTGGAGCCGGACAGGGCGCCCCATCGGCTACACCTTC
TRBD2	.	TRBV5-1	TRBJ2-1	CASRLAGGGYNEQFF	TGCGCCAGCAGACTAGCGGGTGGAGGTTACAATGAGCAGTTCTTC
.	.	TRBV5-1	TRBJ2-2	CASSSQGANTGELFF	TGCGCCAGCAGCTCACAGGGAGCGAACACCGGGGAGCTGTTTTTT
TRBD1	.	TRBV5-1	TRBJ1-1	CASSSGQGGVGAEAFF	TGCGCCAGCAGCTCGGGACAGGGTGGTGTGGGCGCTGAAGCTTTCTTT
.	.	TRBV18	TRBJ2-7	CAGSSGSYEQYF	TGCGCGGGCTCCTCCGGGAGCTACGAGCAGTACTTC
TRBD2	.	TRBV7-2	TRBJ2-5	CASSFRTSGRAGRETQYF	TGTGCCAGCAGCTTCCGAACTAGCGGGAGGGCCGGTCGAGAGACCCAGTACTTC
TRBD1	.	TRBV9	TRBJ1-5	CASSPGTDNQPQHF	TGTGCCAGCAGCCCAGGGACAGATAATCAGCCCCAGCATTTT
TRBD1	.	TRBV5-8	TRBJ1-1	CASIDRVGDTEAFF	TGTGCCAGCATCGACAGGGTAGGGGACACTGAAGCTTTCTTT
.	.	TRBV27	TRBJ2-7	CASGTTTRGEQYF	TGTGCCAGCGGGACCACGACAAGGGGGGAGCAGTACTTC
TRBD1	.	TRBV6-5	TRBJ1-2	CASSFTGTGVGGYTF	TGTGCCAGCAGTTTTACCGGGACAGGGGTCGGGGGCTACACCTTC
.	.	TRBV7-2	TRBJ1-2	CASRVQGGGPVGYTF	TGTGCCAGCAGAGTTCAGGGTGGCGGACCTGTAGGCTACACCTTC
TRBD2	.	TRBV4-2	TRBJ2-2	CASSLAGDQNTGELFF	TGTGCCAGCAGCCTCGCGGGGGACCAGAACACCGGGGAGCTGTTTTTT
TRBD1	.	TRBV27	TRBJ2-1	CASSLYPEDRDYEQFF	TGTGCCAGCAGTCTATACCCCGAGGACAGGGACTATGAGCAGTTCTTC
TRBD1	.	TRBV5-5	TRBJ1-5	CASSFVDRSNQPQHF	TGTGCCAGCAGCTTTGTGGACAGGAGCAATCAGCCCCAGCATTTT
.	.	TRBV4-2	TRBJ1-2	CASSLHQGGGYTF	TGTGCCAGCAGCCTCCACCAGGGAGGAGGCTACACCTTC
.	.	TRBV4-2	TRBJ2-5	CASSQVGPQGTQYF	TGTGCCAGCAGCCAAGTAGGACCACAGGGGACCCAGTACTTC
TRBD1	.	TRBV7-9	TRBJ2-3	CASDTGVVDTQYF	TGTGCCAGCGATACAGGGGTCGTAGATACGCAGTATTTT
TRBD1	.	TRBV5-1	TRBJ2-7	CASSPDGQGYEQYF	TGCGCCAGCAGCCCAGACGGACAGGGTTACGAGCAGTACTTC
.	.	TRBV21-1	TRBJ1-5	CASSKAPDRDLWMDQPQHF	TGTGCCAGCAGCAAAGCTCCCGACAGGGATCTCTGGATGGATCAGCCCCAGCATTTT
TRBD1	.	TRBV6-5	TRBJ1-5	CASSLDRGVGQPQHF	TGTGCCAGCAGTTTAGACAGGGGAGTTGGTCAGCCCCAGCATTTT
TRBD1	.	TRBV5-1	TRBJ1-2	CASSSGQGTNYGYTF	TGCGCCAGCAGCTCGGGACAGGGTACTAACTATGGCTACACCTTC
TRBD1	.	TRBV9	TRBJ2-1	CASSVVGTGNYNEQFF	TGTGCCAGCAGCGTAGTAGGGACAGGCAATTACAATGAGCAGTTCTTC
TRBD1	.	TRBV18	TRBJ1-1	CASSEDRIGMNTEAFF	TGTGCCAGCTCAGAGGACAGGATAGGCATGAACACTGAAGCTTTCTTT
TRBD2	.	TRBV9	TRBJ2-1	CASSVGLAGGREQFF	TGTGCCAGCAGCGTAGGCCTAGCGGGGGGTAGGGAGCAGTTCTTC
.	.	TRBV28	TRBJ2-5	CASNLSGDQETQYF	TGTGCCAGCAACCTATCAGGGGATCAAGAGACCCAGTACTTC